This is a list of T cell receptor beta chains from one sample in a study of response to subunit inactivated influenza vaccine. Each CDR3 protein gets one entry after TCRdb re-called the RT-PCR reads with MiXCR. The table includes roughly 780,000 distinct CDR3 sequences, less than 20% detected once. The starting material was PBMCs from blood, obtained more than 4 days after vaccination. These receptors all come from a man between 50 and 59 years old who received an inactivated influenza vaccine. The CDR3 runs from the conserved cysteine through the conserved F or W. The order of the fields is J gene, D gene, clone size, CDR3 length, V gene, CDR3 protein, CDR3 DNA. The D gene is left open where the match is weak. Part of the rows lack a size; the others show once, few, many or a class for expanded clones.

TRBJ1-2,.,.,11,TRBV29-1,CSVGTDGGYTF,TGCAGCGTTGGGACAGACGGAGGCTACACCTTC
TRBJ2-5,TRBD1,once,14,TRBV27,CASSLSDRQETQYF,TGTGCCAGCAGTTTATCGGACAGGCAAGAGACCCAGTACTTC
TRBJ2-5,TRBD2,.,16,TRBV11-2,CASSLIAGGTLETQYF,TGTGCCAGCAGCTTAATCGCGGGGGGGACACTAGAGACCCAGTACTTC
TRBJ2-3,TRBD2,few,14,TRBV10-3,CAIKGLGSTDTQYF,TGTGCCATCAAAGGACTAGGGAGCACAGATACGCAGTATTTT
TRBJ2-3,.,few,15,TRBV29-1,CSVESVRFTTDTQYF,TGCAGCGTTGAGTCCGTAAGGTTCACCACAGATACGCAGTATTTT
TRBJ2-7,TRBD2,.,17,TRBV7-2,CASSLALAGDSSYEQYF,TGTGCCAGCAGCTTAGCTCTAGCGGGGGATAGCTCCTACGAGCAGTACTTC
TRBJ2-7,TRBD2,few,17,TRBV6-5,CASSYPLSSGTLGEQYF,TGTGCCAGCAGTTACCCTCTATCTAGCGGGACCTTGGGTGAGCAGTACTTC
TRBJ1-6,.,.,15,TRBV12-3/TRBV12-4,CASSLGWARNSPLHF,TGTGCCAGCAGTTTAGGATGGGCCCGTAATTCACCCCTCCACTTT
TRBJ2-7,.,many,14,TRBV20-1,CSARGLARPYEQYF,TGCAGTGCTAGAGGTCTAGCGAGGCCCTACGAGCAGTACTTC
TRBJ2-5,.,.,15,TRBV7-2,CASSLATVIRETQYF,TGTGCCAGCAGCTTAGCTACGGTGATCCGGGAGACCCAGTACTTC
TRBJ2-5,.,.,15,TRBV7-9,CASSFSLSGRETQYF,TGTGCCAGCAGCTTTTCACTATCCGGGAGAGAGACCCAGTACTTC
TRBJ1-5,.,.,15,TRBV2,CASRVREGRNQPQHF,TGTGCCAGCAGGGTGAGGGAGGGACGGAATCAGCCCCAGCATTTT
TRBJ2-7,.,.,13,TRBV29-1,CSATGLPYYEQYF,TGCAGCGCCACAGGGCTTCCCTACTACGAGCAGTACTTC
TRBJ2-7,TRBD1,.,16,TRBV7-2,CASSRIPGQHTYEQYF,TGTGCCAGCAGCCGAATCCCGGGACAGCACACCTACGAGCAGTACTTC
TRBJ2-7,.,.,13,TRBV12-3/TRBV12-4,CASSPTSWYEQYF,TGTGCCAGCAGCCCGACTAGTTGGTACGAGCAGTACTTC
TRBJ2-1,.,many,13,TRBV6-2/TRBV6-3,CASSYSPYNEQFF,TGTGCCAGCAGTTACAGCCCATACAATGAGCAGTTCTTC
TRBJ1-1,.,.,12,TRBV5-1,CASSPDRSEAFF,TGCGCCAGCAGCCCCGACAGGAGTGAAGCTTTCTTT
TRBJ2-5,TRBD2,.,14,TRBV18,CASSYSGNQETQYF,TGTGCCAGCTCTTATAGCGGGAACCAAGAGACCCAGTACTTC
TRBJ2-3,.,many,13,TRBV20-1,CSALGPGPDTQYF,TGCAGTGCTCTAGGACCGGGGCCAGATACGCAGTATTTT
TRBJ2-7,TRBD2,many,14,TRBV20-1,CSARDAGGGYEQYF,TGCAGTGCTAGAGACGCGGGAGGGGGATACGAGCAGTACTTC
TRBJ2-3,TRBD1,few,13,TRBV29-1,CSVEDRGPDTQYF,TGCAGCGTAGAAGACAGGGGGCCAGATACGCAGTATTTT
TRBJ2-1,TRBD1,.,14,TRBV14,CASSQETRGNEQFF,TGTGCCAGCAGCCAGGAAACCAGGGGGAATGAGCAGTTCTTC
TRBJ1-6,.,few,13,TRBV25-1,CASSLGGRTPLHF,TGTGCCAGCAGCCTCGGTGGGCGAACACCCCTCCATTTT
TRBJ1-5,.,few,15,TRBV4-2,CASSQDPGGDQPQHF,TGTGCCAGCAGCCAAGATCCCGGGGGCGATCAGCCCCAGCATTTT
TRBJ1-5,.,.,13,TRBV10-2,CASSESPWQPQHF,TGCGCCAGCAGTGAGAGCCCGTGGCAGCCCCAGCATTTT
TRBJ1-2,.,many,14,TRBV28,CASSPLEGRYGYTF,TGTGCCAGCAGTCCCCTAGAGGGGCGCTATGGCTACACCTTC
TRBJ1-1,.,few,12,TRBV5-6,CASSRGRGQAFF,TGTGCCAGCAGCCGGGGGAGGGGCCAAGCTTTCTTT
TRBJ2-2,.,few,17,TRBV4-3,CASSQEGAGSNTGELFF,TGCGCCAGCAGCCAAGAAGGGGCGGGGTCAAACACCGGGGAGCTGTTTTTT
TRBJ2-3,TRBD1,.,15,TRBV18,CASSPQGVGTDTQYF,TGTGCCAGCAGTCCCCAGGGGGTGGGGACAGATACGCAGTATTTT
TRBJ2-2,.,.,12,TRBV6-1,CASSEIIRELFF,TGTGCCAGCAGTGAAATTATTAGGGAGCTGTTTTTT
TRBJ2-7,.,many,18,TRBV29-1,CSVVSARGAHRLSYEQYF,TGCAGCGTTGTGTCGGCCAGGGGTGCTCACAGGCTCTCCTACGAGCAGTACTTC
TRBJ2-5,.,.,16,TRBV7-8,CASSLTPREGGETQYF,TGTGCCAGCAGCTTAACCCCGCGAGAGGGCGGGGAGACCCAGTACTTC
TRBJ2-1,TRBD2,once,15,TRBV6-2/TRBV6-3,CASSYQAREVGEQFF,TGTGCCAGCAGTTATCAGGCCCGGGAGGTTGGTGAGCAGTTCTTC
TRBJ2-3,TRBD1,.,16,TRBV15,CATSVRDRGLADTQYF,TGTGCCACCAGCGTCCGGGACAGGGGGCTGGCAGATACGCAGTATTTT
TRBJ2-6,TRBD1,.,18,TRBV6-2/TRBV6-3,CASTMGQARVRGANVLTF,TGTGCCAGCACCATGGGACAGGCGCGAGTACGTGGGGCCAACGTCCTGACTTTC
TRBJ2-1,TRBD2,.,16,TRBV12-3/TRBV12-4,CASRGLAPSSYNEQFF,TGTGCCAGCAGGGGACTAGCCCCAAGCTCCTACAATGAGCAGTTCTTC
TRBJ1-4,.,.,13,TRBV12-3/TRBV12-4,CASSFYGDEKLFF,TGTGCCAGCAGTTTTTACGGGGATGAAAAACTGTTTTTT
TRBJ2-1,.,few,15,TRBV15,CATSSRKAVYNEQFF,TGTGCCACCAGCAGCAGGAAGGCTGTTTACAATGAGCAGTTCTTC
TRBJ2-6,.,.,15,TRBV3-1,CASSHSGSGANVLTF,TGTGCCAGCAGCCACTCCGGGTCTGGGGCCAACGTCCTGACTTTC
TRBJ2-3,TRBD1,few,16,TRBV7-2,CASSESGQGRLDTQYF,TGTGCCAGCAGCGAAAGTGGACAGGGTCGATTAGATACGCAGTATTTT
TRBJ2-6,TRBD1,.,15,TRBV13,CASSWTGIGANVLTF,TGTGCCAGCAGCTGGACAGGGATTGGGGCCAACGTCCTGACTTTC
TRBJ2-5,.,.,14,TRBV10-3,CAIRATLLQETQYF,TGTGCCATCAGGGCGACGTTGCTCCAAGAGACCCAGTACTTC
TRBJ2-1,TRBD1,.,14,TRBV20-1,CSAGSGTGDNEQFF,TGCAGTGCTGGTTCCGGGACAGGGGACAATGAGCAGTTCTTC
TRBJ2-5,TRBD2,few,16,TRBV20-1,CSASSGTSGRVKTQYF,TGCAGTGCTAGTTCGGGGACTAGCGGGAGAGTGAAGACCCAGTACTTC
TRBJ1-2,TRBD1,.,15,TRBV12-3/TRBV12-4,CASSLDGQGKYGYTF,TGTGCCAGCAGTTTGGACGGACAGGGGAAATATGGCTACACCTTC
TRBJ2-2,.,many,14,TRBV29-1,CSVEGQGNTGELFF,TGCAGCGTTGAAGGGCAGGGGAACACCGGGGAGCTGTTTTTT